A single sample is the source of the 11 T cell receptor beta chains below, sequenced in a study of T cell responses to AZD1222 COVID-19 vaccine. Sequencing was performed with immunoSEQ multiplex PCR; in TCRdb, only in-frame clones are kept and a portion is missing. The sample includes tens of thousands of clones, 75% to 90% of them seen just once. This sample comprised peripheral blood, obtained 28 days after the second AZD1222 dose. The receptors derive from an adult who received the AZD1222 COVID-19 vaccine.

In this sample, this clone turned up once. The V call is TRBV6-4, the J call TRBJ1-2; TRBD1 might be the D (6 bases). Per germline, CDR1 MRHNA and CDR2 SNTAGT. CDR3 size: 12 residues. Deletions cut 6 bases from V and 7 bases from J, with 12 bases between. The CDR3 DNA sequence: TGTGCCAGCAGCGGGGGGGCAGGTGGCTACACCTTC. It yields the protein CASSGGAGGYTF.

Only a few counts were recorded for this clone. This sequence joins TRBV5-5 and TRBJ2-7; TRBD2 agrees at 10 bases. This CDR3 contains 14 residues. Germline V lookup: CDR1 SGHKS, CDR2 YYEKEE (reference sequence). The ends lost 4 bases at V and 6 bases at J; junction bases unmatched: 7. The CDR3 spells CASSGSGGAVEQYF. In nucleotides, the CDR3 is TGTGCCAGCAGCGGAAGCGGGGGGGCCGTCGAGCAGTACTTC.

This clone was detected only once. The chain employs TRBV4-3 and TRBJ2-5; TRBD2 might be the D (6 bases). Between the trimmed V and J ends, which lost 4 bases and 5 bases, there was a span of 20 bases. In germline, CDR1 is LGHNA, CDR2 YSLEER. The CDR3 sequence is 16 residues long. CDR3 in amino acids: CASSPNSGVPGETQYF. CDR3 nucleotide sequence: TGCGCCAGCAGCCCAAACTCGGGGGTCCCTGGGGAGACCCAGTACTTC.

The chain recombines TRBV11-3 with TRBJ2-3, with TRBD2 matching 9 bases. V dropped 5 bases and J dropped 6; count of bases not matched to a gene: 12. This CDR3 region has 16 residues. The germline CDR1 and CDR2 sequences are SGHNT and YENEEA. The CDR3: CASSPPRGGTWDTQYF. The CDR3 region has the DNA TGTGCCAGCAGCCCCCCGCGGGGGGGAACCTGGGATACGCAGTATTTT.

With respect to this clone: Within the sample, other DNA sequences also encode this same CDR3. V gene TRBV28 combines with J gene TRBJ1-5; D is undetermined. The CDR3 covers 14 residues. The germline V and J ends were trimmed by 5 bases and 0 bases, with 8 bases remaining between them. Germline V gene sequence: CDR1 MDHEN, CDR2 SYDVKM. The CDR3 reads CASSPPYSNQPQHF. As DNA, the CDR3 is TGTGCCAGCAGTCCACCGTATAGCAATCAGCCCCAGCATTTT. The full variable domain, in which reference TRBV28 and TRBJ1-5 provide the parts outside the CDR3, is DVKVTQSSRYLVKRTGEKVFLECVQDMDHENMFWYRQDPGLGLRLIYFSYDVKMKEKGDIPEGYSVSREKKERFSLILESASTNQTSMYLCASSPPYSNQPQHFGDGTRLSIL.

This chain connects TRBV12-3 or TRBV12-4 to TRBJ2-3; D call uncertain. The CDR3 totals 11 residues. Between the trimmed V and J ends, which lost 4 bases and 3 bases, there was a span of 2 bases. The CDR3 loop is CASSWTDTQYF. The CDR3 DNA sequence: TGTGCCAGCAGTTGGACAGATACGCAGTATTTT.

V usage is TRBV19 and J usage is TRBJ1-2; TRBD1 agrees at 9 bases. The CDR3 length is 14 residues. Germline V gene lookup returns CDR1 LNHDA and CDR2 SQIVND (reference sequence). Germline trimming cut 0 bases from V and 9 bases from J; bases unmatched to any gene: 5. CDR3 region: CASSIEPGQGSYTF. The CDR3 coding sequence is TGTGCCAGTAGTATAGAGCCGGGACAGGGAAGCTACACCTTC.

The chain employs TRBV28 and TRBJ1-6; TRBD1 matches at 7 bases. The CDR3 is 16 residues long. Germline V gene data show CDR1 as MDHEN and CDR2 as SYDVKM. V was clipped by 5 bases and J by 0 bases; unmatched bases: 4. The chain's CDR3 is CASSPPGGSYNSPLHF. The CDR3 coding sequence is TGTGCCAGCAGTCCTCCAGGGGGCTCCTATAATTCACCCCTCCACTTT.

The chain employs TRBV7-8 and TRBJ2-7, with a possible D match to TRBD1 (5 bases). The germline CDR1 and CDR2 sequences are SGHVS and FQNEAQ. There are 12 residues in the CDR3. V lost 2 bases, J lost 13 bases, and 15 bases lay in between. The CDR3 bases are TGTGCCAGCAGCTTATCCGGGCCCCAGGGATACTTC. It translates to CASSLSGPQGYF.

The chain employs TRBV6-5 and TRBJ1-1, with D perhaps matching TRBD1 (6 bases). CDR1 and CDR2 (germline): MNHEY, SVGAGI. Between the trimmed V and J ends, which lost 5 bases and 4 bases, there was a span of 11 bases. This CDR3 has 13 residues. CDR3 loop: CASSPGQFTEAFF. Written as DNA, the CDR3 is TGTGCCAGCAGTCCAGGACAGTTCACTGAAGCTTTCTTT.

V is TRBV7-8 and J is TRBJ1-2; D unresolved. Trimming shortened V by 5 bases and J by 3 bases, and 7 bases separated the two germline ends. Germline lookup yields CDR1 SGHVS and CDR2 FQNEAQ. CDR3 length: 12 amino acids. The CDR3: CASSPRDYGYTF. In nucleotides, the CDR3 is TGTGCCAGCAGCCCTAGGGACTATGGCTACACCTTC. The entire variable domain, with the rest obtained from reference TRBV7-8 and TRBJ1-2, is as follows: GAGVSQSPRYKVAKRGQDVALRCDPISGHVSLFWYQQALGQGPEFLTYFQNEAQLDKSGLPSDRFFAERPEGSVSTLKIQRTQQEDSAVYLCASSPRDYGYTFGSGTRLTVV.